This record looks at one T cell receptor beta chain sequence and its context. The antigen is not known. Unique molecular identifiers were present in the TCR beta cDNA libraries. Input amounts of roughly 1 to 10 million T cells were used. These gave about 500,000 cDNA molecules, so each molecule approximated one T cell. Each CDR3 protein is one row after TCRdb ran MiXCR on the PCR reads. The table includes approximately 690,000 distinct CDR3 sequences, approximately 60% detected once. CDR3 length: 15 residues. Trimming removed 6 bases from V and 2 bases from J, with 15 bases in between. CDR1 is ENHRY and CDR2 is SYGVKD in the germline V gene. The data are from a study of post-analysis software for immune sequencing data. Background on the study: Multiple sclerosis in the patients followed relapsing-remitting, secondary progressive and progressive-relapsing courses.

Study results and limitations: Relative to controls, patients had about 5 TRBV segments at higher frequency, with TRBV5-6, TRBV5-1 and TRBV20-1 among these. F measure showed strong co-clustering of same-batch samples. Those with multiple sclerosis, the patient group, showed significantly lower normalized Chao1 diversity than controls.

V gene TRBV10-3 combines with J gene TRBJ2-3; D is possibly TRBD2 (5 bases). The TCR sequence derives from a girl aged 2 to 9 with multiple sclerosis. Sequencing used blood. As DNA, the CDR3 is TGTGCCATCAGCGCACTAGGGATGGACACAGATACGCAGTATTTT. Protein sequence: CAISALGMDTDTQYF.